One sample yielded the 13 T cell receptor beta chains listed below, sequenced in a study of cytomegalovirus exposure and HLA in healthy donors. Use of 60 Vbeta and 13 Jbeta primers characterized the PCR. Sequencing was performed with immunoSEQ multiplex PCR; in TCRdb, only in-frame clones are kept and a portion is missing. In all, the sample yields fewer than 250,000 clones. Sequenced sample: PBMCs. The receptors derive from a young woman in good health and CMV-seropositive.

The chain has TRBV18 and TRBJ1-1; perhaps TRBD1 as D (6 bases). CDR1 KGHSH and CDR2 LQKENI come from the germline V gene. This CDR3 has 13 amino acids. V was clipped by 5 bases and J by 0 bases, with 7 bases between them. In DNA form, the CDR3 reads TGTGCCAGCTCAGGGGACATGAACACTGAAGCTTTCTTT. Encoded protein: CASSGDMNTEAFF.

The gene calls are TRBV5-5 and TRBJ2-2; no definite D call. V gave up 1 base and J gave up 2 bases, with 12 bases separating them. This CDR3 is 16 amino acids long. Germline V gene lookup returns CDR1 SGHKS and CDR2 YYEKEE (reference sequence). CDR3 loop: CASSLTHLLNTGELFF. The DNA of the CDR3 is TGTGCCAGCAGCTTGACCCACCTACTCAACACCGGGGAGCTGTTTTTT.

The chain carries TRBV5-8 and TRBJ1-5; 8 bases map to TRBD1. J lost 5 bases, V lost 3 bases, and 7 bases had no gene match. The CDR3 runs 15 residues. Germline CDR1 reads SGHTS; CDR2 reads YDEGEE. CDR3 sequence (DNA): TGTGCCAGCAGCTCTCGGACAGGGACGGATCAGCCCCAGCATTTT. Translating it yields CASSSRTGTDQPQHF.

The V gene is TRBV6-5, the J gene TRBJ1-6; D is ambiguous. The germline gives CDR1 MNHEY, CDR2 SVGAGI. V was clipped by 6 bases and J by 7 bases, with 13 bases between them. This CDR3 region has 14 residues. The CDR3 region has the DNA TGTGCCAGCAGCACGCAACCGCGGAATTCACCCCTCCACTTT. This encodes CASSTQPRNSPLHF.

The DNA of the CDR3 is TGTGCCAGCAGCTTGGGAACTACAGGCATCAAGGATAATTCACCCCTCCACTTT. Protein product: CASSLGTTGIKDNSPLHF. The V gene is TRBV7-9, the J gene TRBJ1-6, with D perhaps TRBD1 (5 bases). Trimming took 3 bases from V and 5 from J, leaving 20 bases between them. The CDR3 is 18 amino acids. Germline-derived CDR1 and CDR2 are SEHNR and FQNEAQ (reference sequence).

CDR3 coding DNA: TGTGCCAGCAGTTCCCCGAGGGCAGAGACCCAGTACTTC. It yields the protein CASSSPRAETQYF. The rearrangement links TRBV28 to TRBJ2-5; D is possibly TRBD2 (5 bases). CDR3 size: 13 residues. Trimming stripped 4 bases from V and 4 bases from J, with 10 bases between. Germline loops: CDR1 MDHEN, CDR2 SYDVKM.

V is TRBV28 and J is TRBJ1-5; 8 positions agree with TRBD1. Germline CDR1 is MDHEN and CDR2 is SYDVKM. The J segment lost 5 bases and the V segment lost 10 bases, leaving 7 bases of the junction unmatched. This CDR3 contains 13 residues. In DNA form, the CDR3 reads TGTGCCATTGTCACAGGGGGACATCAGCCCCAGCATTTT. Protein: CAIVTGGHQPQHF.

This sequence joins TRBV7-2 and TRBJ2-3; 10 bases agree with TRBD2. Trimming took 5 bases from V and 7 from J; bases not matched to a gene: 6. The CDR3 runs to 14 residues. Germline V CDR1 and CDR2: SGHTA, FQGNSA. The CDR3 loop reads CASSPAGGTNTQYF. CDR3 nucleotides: TGTGCCAGCAGCCCAGCGGGGGGGACGAATACGCAGTATTTT.

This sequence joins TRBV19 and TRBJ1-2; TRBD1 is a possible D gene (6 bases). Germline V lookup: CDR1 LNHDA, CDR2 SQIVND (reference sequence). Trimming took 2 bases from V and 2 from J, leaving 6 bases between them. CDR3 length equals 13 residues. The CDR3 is CASSIQGNYGYTF. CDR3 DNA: TGTGCCAGTAGTATACAGGGGAACTATGGCTACACCTTC.

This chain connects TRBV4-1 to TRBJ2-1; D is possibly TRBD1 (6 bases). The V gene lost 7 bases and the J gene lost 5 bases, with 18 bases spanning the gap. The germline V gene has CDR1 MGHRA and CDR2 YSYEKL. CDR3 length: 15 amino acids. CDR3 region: CASTRGRDTNNEQFF. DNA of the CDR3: TGCGCCAGCACCCGAGGCCGGGACACCAACAATGAGCAGTTCTTC.

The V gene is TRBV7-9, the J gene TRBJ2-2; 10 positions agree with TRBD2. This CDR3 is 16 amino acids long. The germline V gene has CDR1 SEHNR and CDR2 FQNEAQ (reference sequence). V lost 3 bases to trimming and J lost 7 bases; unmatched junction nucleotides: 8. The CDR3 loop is CASSFGAGGPGGELFF. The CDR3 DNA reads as TGTGCCAGCAGCTTCGGAGCGGGAGGGCCTGGCGGGGAGCTGTTTTTT.

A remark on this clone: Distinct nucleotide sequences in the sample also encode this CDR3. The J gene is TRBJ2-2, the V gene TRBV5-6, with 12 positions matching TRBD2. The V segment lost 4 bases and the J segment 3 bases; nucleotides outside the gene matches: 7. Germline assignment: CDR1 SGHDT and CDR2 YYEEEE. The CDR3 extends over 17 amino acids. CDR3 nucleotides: TGTGCCAGCAGCCCCCTAGCGGGGGGGTCGGACACCGGGGAGCTGTTTTTT. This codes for CASSPLAGGSDTGELFF.

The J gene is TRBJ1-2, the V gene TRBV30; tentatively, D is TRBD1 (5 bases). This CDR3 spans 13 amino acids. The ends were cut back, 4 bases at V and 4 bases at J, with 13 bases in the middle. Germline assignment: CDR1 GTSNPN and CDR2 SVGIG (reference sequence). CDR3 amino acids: CAWTVRVGYGYTF. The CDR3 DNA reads TGTGCCTGGACCGTCAGGGTAGGCTATGGCTACACCTTC.